Presented here are 26 T cell receptor beta chains from one specimen sequenced in a study of shared clonotypes between healthy human individuals. Data came from immunoSEQ multiplex PCR; TCRdb stores just in-frame clones and leaves some out. The table shows some 2,000,000 clones, with nearly 97% occurring only once. The specimen was naive CD4+ T cells sorted from blood. Subset: CD45RA+ positively selected. These receptors originate from a man aged 18 to 29 in good health.

J is TRBJ2-5 and V is TRBV27; D might be TRBD1 (5 bases). Germline assignment: CDR1 MNHEY and CDR2 SMNVEV (reference sequence). Trimming shortened V by 9 bases and J by 4 bases, and 21 bases separated the two germline ends. This CDR3 has 15 amino acids. CDR3 coding DNA: TGTGCCAGTCGAAGGGCCCCAGGGTTAGGAGAGACCCAGTACTTC. Protein product: CASRRAPGLGETQYF.

About this clone: This sample includes further DNA sequences coding for the same CDR3. The rearrangement uses TRBV28 and TRBJ2-7; no definite D call. Deletions cut 6 bases from V and 1 base from J, with 4 bases between. This CDR3 has 11 residues. The germline gives CDR1 MDHEN, CDR2 SYDVKM. The CDR3 sequence is CASRRSYEQYF. Here the CDR3 DNA reads TGTGCCAGCAGGCGGTCCTACGAGCAGTACTTC.

The V gene is TRBV7-9, the J gene TRBJ1-1; D is unclear. V was clipped by 5 bases and J by 1 base, with 11 bases between them. CDR1 is SEHNR, CDR2 FQNEAQ, per germline (reference sequence). This CDR3 spans 14 amino acids. This CDR3 is CASSLLSPNTEAFF. For the CDR3, the DNA is TGTGCCAGCAGCCTCCTATCCCCGAACACTGAAGCTTTCTTT.

The chain links TRBV30 to TRBJ2-6; D is possibly TRBD1 or TRBD2 (5 bases each). Germline lookup yields CDR1 GTSNPN and CDR2 SVGIG (reference sequence). The CDR3 totals 14 residues. V lost 3 bases, J lost 4 bases, and 10 bases lay in between. This chain's CDR3 is CAWSSGTGANVLTF. As DNA, the CDR3 is TGTGCCTGGAGCTCGGGGACCGGGGCCAACGTCCTGACTTTC.

The chain joins TRBV5-4 to TRBJ2-7; the D gene is possibly TRBD2 (6 bases). CDR1 and CDR2 (germline): SGHNT, YYREEE (reference sequence). V was pared by 1 base and J by 8 bases, with 16 bases between. The CDR3 runs 14 residues. The CDR3 DNA is TGTGCCAGCAGCTTGCCGGGGGTCCGTGGGCAGCAGTACTTC. Translated, it gives CASSLPGVRGQQYF.

J is TRBJ1-5 and V is TRBV6-5; no reliable D call. V gave up 4 bases and J gave up 8 bases, with 9 bases separating them. CDR1 and CDR2 from the germline V gene are MNHEY and SVGAGI. This CDR3 has 12 residues. The CDR3 sequence is CASSSTGKPQHF. CDR3 nucleotide sequence: TGTGCCAGCAGTTCAACCGGAAAGCCCCAGCATTTT.

The sample holds a few counts of this clone. This specimen includes other DNA sequences encoding the same CDR3. The chain uses TRBV4-1 and TRBJ2-5; D call uncertain. The CDR3 consists of 13 residues. The V end was cut by 1 base, the J end by 1 base, with 4 bases between. Per the germline V gene, CDR1 is MGHRA and CDR2 is YSYEKL. In DNA, the CDR3 is TGCGCCAGCAGCCAAGGGATCCAAGAGACCCAGTACTTC. The encoded protein is CASSQGIQETQYF.

The chain has TRBV9 and TRBJ2-7, with D unclear. V lost 0 bases, J lost 2 bases, and 9 bases lay in between. The CDR3 runs 14 residues. CDR1 and CDR2 (germline): SGDLS, YYNGEE. The DNA for the CDR3 is TGTGCCAGCAGCGTAGACAGTAGCCCCTACGAGCAGTACTTC. Protein product: CASSVDSSPYEQYF.

The rearrangement links TRBV6-1 to TRBJ1-2; D call uncertain. Germline assignment: CDR1 MNHNS and CDR2 SASEGT. There are 11 residues in the CDR3. The V and J ends lost 2 bases and 14 bases respectively, with 12 bases between them. DNA for the CDR3: TGTGCCAGCAGTGAAAGCAGAGTAGAAACCTTC. This gives the protein CASSESRVETF.

The chain is built from TRBV14 and TRBJ1-2, with D possibly being TRBD1 (5 bases). CDR1 SGHDN and CDR2 FVKESK come from the germline V gene. This CDR3 is 13 amino acids long. Trimming pared 0 bases from V and 8 bases from J, leaving 10 bases between. CDR3 amino acids: CASSQDWGRGYTF. CDR3 DNA sequence: TGTGCCAGCAGCCAAGATTGGGGCCGAGGCTACACCTTC.

About this clone: Distinct nucleotide sequences in the sample also encode this CDR3. This chain joins TRBV10-1 and TRBJ1-1; TRBD1 is a possible D gene (6 bases). This CDR3 is 14 amino acids long. Trimming took 0 bases from V and 3 from J, leaving 8 bases between them. Germline V lookup: CDR1 WNHNN, CDR2 SYGVQD (reference sequence). The CDR3 protein is CASSESAGDTEAFF. The CDR3 DNA sequence: TGCGCCAGCAGTGAGTCTGCAGGGGACACTGAAGCTTTCTTT.

J is TRBJ1-1 and V is TRBV19, with D maybe TRBD1 (5 bases). Germline V gives CDR1 LNHDA, CDR2 SQIVND (reference sequence). V dropped 7 bases and J dropped 8 bases, with 14 bases sitting between them. CDR3 length: 12 residues. The CDR3 sequence is CASNRGAAEAFF. CDR3 nucleotide sequence: TGTGCCAGTAACCGAGGGGCAGCGGAAGCTTTCTTT.

V and J are TRBV5-4 and TRBJ2-1, with TRBD2 identical over 15 bases. V was pared by 4 bases and J by 9 bases, with 14 bases of the junction left unmatched. The CDR3 loop spans 18 amino acids. Germline V gives CDR1 SGHNT, CDR2 YYREEE (reference sequence). The CDR3 bases are TGTGCCAGCAGCACAGGGTCCGGACTAGCGGGAGGGCAGAGTGAGCAGTTCTTC. Its protein is CASSTGSGLAGGQSEQFF.

On this clone: The sample holds other DNA sequences that translate to the same CDR3. This chain joins TRBV6-1 and TRBJ1-5; tentatively, D is TRBD1 (5 bases). The CDR3 contains 14 residues. V shed 5 bases and J shed 3 bases, with 11 bases lying between them. Germline CDR1 is MNHNS and CDR2 is SASEGT. CDR3 in amino acids: CASSPDRLNQPQHF. In nucleotides, the CDR3 is TGTGCCAGCAGTCCTGACAGACTCAATCAGCCCCAGCATTTT.

The chain carries TRBV18 and TRBJ1-4; 9 bases align to TRBD1. The CDR3 is 16 amino acids. From germline, CDR1 is KGHSH and CDR2 LQKENI. J lost 4 bases, V lost 2 bases, and 5 bases had no gene match. The CDR3 region has the DNA TGTGCCAGCTCACCAACTAGACAGGGGGGTAATGAAAAACTGTTTTTT. Translation: CASSPTRQGGNEKLFF.

This clone was recorded once. The genes are TRBV28 and TRBJ2-7; 8 positions match TRBD2. V shed 4 bases and J 7 bases; nucleotides not matched to a gene: 15. The germline gives CDR1 MDHEN, CDR2 SYDVKM. The CDR3 totals 16 residues. The CDR3 spells CASSSGGTYRSSEQYF. The CDR3 region has the DNA TGTGCCAGCAGTTCGGGAGGGACGTACCGTTCTTCGGAGCAGTACTTC.

The V gene is TRBV7-2, the J gene TRBJ1-3; the D gene is possibly TRBD1 (5 bases). The CDR3 runs 14 residues. The germline V and J ends were trimmed by 4 bases and 1 base, with 8 bases remaining between them. In germline, CDR1 is SGHTA, CDR2 FQGNSA. CDR3 DNA: TGTGCCAGCAGCTACGGGGGGTCTGGAAACACCATATATTTT. Protein sequence: CASSYGGSGNTIYF.

This chain uses TRBV29-1 with TRBJ2-1; D is possibly TRBD2 (5 bases). This CDR3 spans 13 amino acids. CDR1 and CDR2 (germline): SQVTM, ANQGSEA. V was trimmed by 5 bases and J by 2 bases, leaving 10 bases between them. In DNA form, the CDR3 reads TGCAGCGTTAGGGAGTCTCCCTACAATGAGCAGTTCTTC. Amino acids: CSVRESPYNEQFF.

The V call is TRBV6-1, the J call TRBJ1-1, with 7 bases that match TRBD1. The CDR3 is 16 residues long. The trim removed 3 bases at V and 4 bases at J, leaving 11 bases unmatched. The germline V gene has CDR1 MNHNS and CDR2 SASEGT. The CDR3 nucleotides read TGTGCCAGCAGTGAGAATCGGGGCAGGGGGAGCACTGAAGCTTTCTTT. Its translation: CASSENRGRGSTEAFF.

The chain couples TRBV5-1 to TRBJ2-3; D is unclear. Trimming pared 2 bases from V and 0 bases from J, leaving 10 bases between. This CDR3 has 15 amino acids. Germline lookup yields CDR1 SGHRS and CDR2 YFSETQ. CDR3 sequence reads: CASSFFPGSTDTQYF. For the CDR3, the DNA is TGCGCCAGCAGCTTTTTTCCGGGTAGCACAGATACGCAGTATTTT. Supplemented by reference TRBV5-1 and TRBJ2-3, the full variable domain reads KAGVTQTPRYLIKTRGQQVTLSCSPISGHRSVSWYQQTPGQGLQFLFEYFSETQRNKGNFPGRFSGRQFSNSRSEMNVSTLELGDSALYLCASSFFPGSTDTQYFGPGTRLTVL.

The chain combines TRBV18 with TRBJ2-7, with TRBD1 matching 9 bases. The ends lost 4 bases at V and 5 bases at J; junction bases unmatched: 9. This CDR3 spans 15 amino acids. Germline V gene sequence: CDR1 KGHSH, CDR2 LQKENI. The CDR3 DNA follows: TGTGCCAGCTCACGGGGGGGACAGGGACGAAACGAGCAGTACTTC. This translates into CASSRGGQGRNEQYF.

The rearrangement links TRBV10-1 to TRBJ2-3, with a possible D match to TRBD2 (6 bases). Trimming left V 11 bases short and J 8 bases short, with 17 bases between. Looked up from germline, CDR1 is WNHNN and CDR2 is SYGVQD (reference sequence). The CDR3 is 12 residues long. Here the CDR3 DNA reads TGCGCCTCCCGAGGGGACGGGGGTACGCAGTATTTT. The encoded protein is CASRGDGGTQYF.

V gene TRBV19 combines with J gene TRBJ1-4; D remains unclear. This CDR3 has 13 amino acids. Germline V gene data show CDR1 as LNHDA and CDR2 as SQIVND (reference sequence). V dropped 5 bases and J dropped 8 bases, with 12 bases sitting between them. The CDR3 protein is CASSPTVYEKLFF. DNA for the CDR3: TGTGCCAGTAGTCCCACGGTTTACGAAAAACTGTTTTTT.

Comments on this clone: This CDR3 is also generated by other DNA sequences in the sample. The genes are TRBV29-1 and TRBJ2-3; possible D gene TRBD2, 6 bases. V lost 4 bases, J lost 0 bases, and 8 bases lay in between. Germline loops: CDR1 SQVTM, CDR2 ANQGSEA. This CDR3 comprises 13 residues. CDR3 DNA: TGCAGCGTTGTGCGGGATAGCACAGATACGCAGTATTTT. Amino acids: CSVVRDSTDTQYF.

As regards this clone: This sample also contains other DNA sequences that code for the same CDR3. The V gene is TRBV11-2, the J gene TRBJ1-1; no firm D call. Germline CDR1 and CDR2: SGHAT and FQNNGV. The CDR3 is made up of 13 amino acids. Trimming left V 3 bases short and J 0 bases short, with 5 bases between. CDR3 nucleotide sequence: TGTGCCAGCAGCTTGAGATTGAACACTGAAGCTTTCTTT. Translating gives CASSLRLNTEAFF.

This chain links TRBV5-6 with TRBJ2-3; 9 nucleotides align to TRBD1. In germline, CDR1 is SGHDT, CDR2 YYEEEE. This CDR3 contains 15 residues. Unmatched junction bases numbered 2, after V lost 1 base and J lost 2 bases. The CDR3, as DNA: TGTGCCAGCAGCTTGACAGGGGGCCACACAGATACGCAGTATTTT. Translated, it gives CASSLTGGHTDTQYF.